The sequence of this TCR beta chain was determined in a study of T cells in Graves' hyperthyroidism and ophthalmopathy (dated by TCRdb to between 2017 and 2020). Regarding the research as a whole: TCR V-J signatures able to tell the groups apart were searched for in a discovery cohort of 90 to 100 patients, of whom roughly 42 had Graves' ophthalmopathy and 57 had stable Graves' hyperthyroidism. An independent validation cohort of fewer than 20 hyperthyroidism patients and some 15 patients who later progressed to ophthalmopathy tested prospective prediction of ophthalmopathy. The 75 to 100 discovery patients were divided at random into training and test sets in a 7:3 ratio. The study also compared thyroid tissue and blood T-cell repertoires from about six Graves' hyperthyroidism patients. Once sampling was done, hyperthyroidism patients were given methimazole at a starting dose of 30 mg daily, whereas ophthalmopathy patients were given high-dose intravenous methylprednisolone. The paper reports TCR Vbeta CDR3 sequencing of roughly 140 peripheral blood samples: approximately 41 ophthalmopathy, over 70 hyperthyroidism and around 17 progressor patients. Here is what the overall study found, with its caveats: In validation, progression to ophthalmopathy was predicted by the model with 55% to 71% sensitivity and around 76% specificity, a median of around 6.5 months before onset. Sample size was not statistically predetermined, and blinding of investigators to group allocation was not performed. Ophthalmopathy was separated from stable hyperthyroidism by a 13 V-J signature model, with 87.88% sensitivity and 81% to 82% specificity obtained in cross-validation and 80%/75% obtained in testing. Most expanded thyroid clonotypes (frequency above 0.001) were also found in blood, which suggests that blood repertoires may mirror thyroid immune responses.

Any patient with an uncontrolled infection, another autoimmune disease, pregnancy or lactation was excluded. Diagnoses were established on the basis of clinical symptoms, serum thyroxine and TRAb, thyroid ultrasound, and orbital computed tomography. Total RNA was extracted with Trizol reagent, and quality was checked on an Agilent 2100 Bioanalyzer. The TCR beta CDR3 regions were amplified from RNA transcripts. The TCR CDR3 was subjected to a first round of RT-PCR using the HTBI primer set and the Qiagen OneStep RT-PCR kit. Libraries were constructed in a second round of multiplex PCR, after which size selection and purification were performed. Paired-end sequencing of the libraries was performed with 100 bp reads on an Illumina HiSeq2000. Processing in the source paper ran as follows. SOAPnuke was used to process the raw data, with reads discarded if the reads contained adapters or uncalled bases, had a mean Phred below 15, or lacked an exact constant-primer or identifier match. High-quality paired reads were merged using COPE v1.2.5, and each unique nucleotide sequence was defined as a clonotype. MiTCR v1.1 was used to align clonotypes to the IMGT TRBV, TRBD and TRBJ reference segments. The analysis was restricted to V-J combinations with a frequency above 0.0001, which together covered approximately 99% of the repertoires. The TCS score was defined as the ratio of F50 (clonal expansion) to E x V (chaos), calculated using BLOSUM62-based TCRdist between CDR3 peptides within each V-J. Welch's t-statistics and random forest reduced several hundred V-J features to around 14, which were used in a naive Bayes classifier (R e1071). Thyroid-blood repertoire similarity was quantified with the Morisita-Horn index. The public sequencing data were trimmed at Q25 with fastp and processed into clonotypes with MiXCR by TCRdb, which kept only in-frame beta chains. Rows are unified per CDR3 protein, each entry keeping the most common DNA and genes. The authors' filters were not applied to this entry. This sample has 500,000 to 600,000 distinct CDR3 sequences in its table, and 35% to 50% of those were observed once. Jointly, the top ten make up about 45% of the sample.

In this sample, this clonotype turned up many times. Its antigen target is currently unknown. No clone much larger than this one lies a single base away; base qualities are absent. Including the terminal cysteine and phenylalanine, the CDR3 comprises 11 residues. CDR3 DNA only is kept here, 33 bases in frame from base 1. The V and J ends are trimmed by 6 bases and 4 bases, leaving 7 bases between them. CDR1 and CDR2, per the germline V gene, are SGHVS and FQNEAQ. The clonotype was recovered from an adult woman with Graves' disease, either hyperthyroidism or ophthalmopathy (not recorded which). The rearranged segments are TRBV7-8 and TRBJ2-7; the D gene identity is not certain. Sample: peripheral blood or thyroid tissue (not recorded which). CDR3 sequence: CASRRGYEQYF. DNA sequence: TGTGCCAGCAGGCGTGGGTACGAGCAGTACTTC.